Listed below are T cell receptor beta chains from one sample, sequenced in a study of OX40 agonist ivuxolimab in advanced cancers. The repertoire was sequenced with immunoSEQ multiplex PCR; TCRdb's copy has only in-frame clones and lacks some. The sample yields about 100,000 clones, 90% seen once. The sample here was CD4+ or CD8+ T cells sorted from blood, taken in a trial of the OX40 agonist ivuxolimab. The receptors come from an adult with an advanced solid tumor such as melanoma, head and neck, liver or kidney cancer. The CDR3 runs from the conserved cysteine through the conserved F or W. A D gene is named only where the DNA matches it firmly. Clone size is not always given. Where it is, it says once, few, many or a class for expanded clones.

d_gene,j_gene,v_gene,abundance,CDR3aa,CDR3nt
.,TRBJ2-1,TRBV5-1,.,CASLRAPQLDAEQFF,TGCGCCAGCTTAAGGGCTCCGCAACTGGACGCTGAGCAGTTCTTC
.,TRBJ1-1,TRBV6-1,.,CASTRTRGTNTEAFF,TGTGCCAGCACACGGACTCGGGGTACGAACACTGAAGCTTTCTTT
.,TRBJ2-1,TRBV27,.,CASSLQGSNEQFF,TGTGCCAGCAGTTTACAGGGGAGCAATGAGCAGTTCTTC
.,TRBJ2-2,TRBV6-6,.,CASRPQAGLNTGELFF,TGTGCCAGCAGACCCCAGGCGGGATTGAACACCGGGGAGCTGTTTTTT
TRBD1,TRBJ1-4,TRBV7-9,.,CASSLGAGGEKLFF,TGTGCCAGCAGCTTAGGGGCAGGGGGCGAAAAACTGTTTTTT
.,TRBJ2-4,TRBV4-3,.,CASSQDGATIQYF,TGCGCCAGCAGCCAAGATGGTGCAACTATTCAGTACTTC
.,TRBJ2-1,TRBV20-1,few,CSARSNEQFF,TGCAGTGCCCGCAGCAATGAGCAGTTCTTC
TRBD2,TRBJ2-1,TRBV11-2,.,CASRASGRSYNEQFF,TGTGCCAGCAGGGCTAGCGGGAGGTCCTACAATGAGCAGTTCTTC
.,TRBJ2-7,TRBV28,.,CASRGSGAYEQYF,TGTGCCAGCAGGGGGAGTGGAGCCTACGAGCAGTACTTC
.,TRBJ2-3,TRBV6-5,.,CASSYSTVGRTDTQYF,TGTGCCAGCAGTTACTCGACGGTGGGTCGCACAGATACGCAGTATTTT
TRBD2,TRBJ2-3,TRBV13,.,CASSLGGTDTQYF,TGTGCCAGCAGCTTGGGGGGGACAGATACGCAGTATTTT
.,TRBJ1-1,TRBV7-2,.,CASSSASTSRGTEAFF,TGTGCCAGCAGCTCGGCCTCGACTAGTCGTGGCACTGAAGCTTTCTTT
.,TRBJ1-5,TRBV2,.,CASSPGQSSNQPQHF,TGTGCCAGCAGCCCCGGACAGTCTAGCAATCAGCCCCAGCATTTT
.,TRBJ2-7,TRBV7-2,.,CASSLDLWGGPLEQYF,TGTGCCAGCAGCTTAGATCTTTGGGGAGGCCCCCTCGAGCAGTACTTC
.,TRBJ1-4,TRBV5-1,.,CASSRGGEKLFF,TGCGCCAGCAGCCGGGGGGGAGAAAAACTGTTTTTT
TRBD1,TRBJ2-1,TRBV19,.,CASSWDRGSYNEQFF,TGTGCCAGTAGTTGGGACAGGGGGTCCTACAATGAGCAGTTCTTC
.,TRBJ2-3,TRBV6-5,once,CASSYFLTDTQYF,TGTGCCAGCAGTTATTTTCTCACAGATACGCAGTATTTT
.,TRBJ1-2,TRBV6-5,.,CASSPRGANYGYTF,TGTGCCAGCAGCCCCCGCGGAGCTAACTATGGCTACACCTTC
TRBD1,TRBJ2-7,TRBV14,.,CASSPRRFGQGATSEQYF,TGTGCCAGCAGCCCAAGACGCTTTGGACAGGGGGCTACGAGCGAGCAGTACTTC
TRBD1,TRBJ1-1,TRBV30,.,CAWNRGPNTEAFF,TGTGCCTGGAATAGGGGGCCCAACACTGAAGCTTTCTTT
TRBD1,TRBJ2-3,TRBV6-1,.,CASSSGQGTDTQYF,TGTGCCAGCAGCTCGGGACAGGGGACAGATACGCAGTATTTT
.,TRBJ2-5,TRBV7-9,.,CASSLTQETQYF,TGTGCCAGCAGCTTAACCCAAGAGACCCAGTACTTC
.,TRBJ2-2,TRBV6-5,.,CASSYGGLGELFF,TGTGCCAGCAGTTACGGGGGGCTCGGGGAGCTGTTTTTT
TRBD2,TRBJ2-5,TRBV2,.,CASSGTSRTETQYF,TGTGCCAGCAGCGGGACTAGCCGGACGGAGACCCAGTACTTC
.,TRBJ2-7,TRBV6-5,.,CASRRVFLPAYEQYF,TGTGCCAGCAGGCGGGTCTTTTTACCGGCCTACGAGCAGTACTTC
.,TRBJ1-1,TRBV19,.,CASREGRRLNTEAFF,TGTGCCAGTAGGGAAGGTCGAAGATTGAACACTGAAGCTTTCTTT
.,TRBJ2-7,TRBV6-1,once,CASSPVGGLMGEQYF,TGTGCCAGCAGCCCCGTGGGCGGGTTGATGGGGGAGCAGTACTTC
.,TRBJ1-5,TRBV6-1,.,CASSEALGNQPQHF,TGTGCCAGCAGTGAAGCTTTGGGCAATCAGCCCCAGCATTTT
.,TRBJ2-4,TRBV19,once,CASKKGNGNIQYF,TGTGCCAGTAAGAAGGGGAACGGAAACATTCAGTACTTC
.,TRBJ2-5,TRBV23-1,few,CASSQVAQQETQYF,TGCGCCAGCAGTCAAGTAGCACAGCAAGAGACCCAGTACTTC
.,TRBJ2-6,TRBV9,.,CASSGTNSGANVLTF,TGTGCCAGCAGCGGAACTAACTCTGGGGCCAACGTCCTGACTTTC
TRBD1,TRBJ2-3,TRBV2,.,CASSPPGQGIYTQYF,TGTGCCAGCAGCCCCCCGGGACAGGGGATCTATACGCAGTATTTT
.,TRBJ2-6,TRBV9,.,CASSVRVSSGANVLTF,TGTGCCAGCAGCGTAAGGGTGAGCTCTGGGGCCAACGTCCTGACTTTC
.,TRBJ2-7,TRBV7-2,.,CASSPHSTVTYEQYF,TGTGCCAGCAGCCCACACTCGACAGTCACCTACGAGCAGTACTTC
.,TRBJ2-1,TRBV7-2,.,CASSPLTSRVNEQFF,TGTGCCAGCAGTCCACTGACTAGTCGGGTCAATGAGCAGTTCTTC
TRBD2,TRBJ2-1,TRBV7-9,.,CASSRQLAGFRYNEQFF,TGTGCCAGCAGCCGACAACTAGCGGGATTTCGTTACAATGAGCAGTTCTTC